Below, one TCR beta chain is given with its context. What it binds is unknown. All patients reached thyroid surgery having received no treatment beforehand. The sample is drawn from a study of metastatic and nonmetastatic thyroid tumors. Study as a whole: Comparative analysis of repertoires was undertaken across blood and tumor or nodule tissue obtained from malignant and benign thyroid patients.

The V end lost 6 bases, the J end lost 2 bases, and 16 bases lay between the germline ends. CDR1 is MNHEY, CDR2 SMNVEV, per germline (reference sequence). CDR3 length: 16 amino acids. Study findings and constraints: Versus benign nodules, malignant thyroid tumors reportedly had significantly higher TCR beta diversity, in blood and tumor.

In the original analysis: Construction of a distant-metastasis classifier for papillary thyroid cancer relied on CDR3 differences across clinicopathological groups. TCRdb re-clonotyped the PCR reads through MiXCR. The authors' filters were not applied to this entry. Altogether about 20,000 clones are present, approximately 15% being singletons, with the ten largest covering less than 11%. J is TRBJ2-2 and V is TRBV27; D not certain. Sequencing was carried out using tumor tissue. The source is a female donor with papillary thyroid cancer or a benign thyroid nodule (not recorded which). Some clones in this sample may be carry-over from other donors' samples. CDR3 DNA: TGTGCCAGCAGACAGACCGGCCCAGTCAACACCGGGGAGCTGTTTTTT. Its protein product is CASRQTGPVNTGELFF.